This T cell receptor (beta chain) stems from a study of shared clonotypes between healthy human individuals. Overall study context: A couple of women and a few men aged 18 to 49 served as donors.

General study results and limits: Represented diversity (both genetic and exposure-history) was limited by the small number of donors. For naive CD4 cells, roughly 4.6% of clonotypes were shared across a handful of donors.

This clone was found a few times. Its antigen is currently unknown. Sequencing was at deep level. TCRdb's table, derived via immunoSEQ multiplex PCR, lists solely in-frame clones and lacks some. The table has over 800,000 clones, 80% to 95% seen once; the top ten hold around 24%. Naive CD8 populations comprised CD45RO-negative cells positively selected for CCR7, excluding terminally differentiated effector memory CD45RA+ cells. Trimming cost V 1 base and J 1 base, with 2 bases left between them. The CDR3 totals 13 residues. In germline, CDR1 is LNHDA, CDR2 SQIVND (reference sequence). J is TRBJ2-1 and V is TRBV19; no reliable D call. What was sequenced was naive CD8+ T cells sorted from blood. This TCR was sampled from a man aged 25-45 years in good health. CDR3 in amino acids: CASSIASYNEQFF. DNA for the CDR3: TGTGCCAGTAGTATAGCGTCCTACAATGAGCAGTTCTTC.